The 18 T cell receptor beta chains below were found in one sample sequenced in a study of T cells in localized non-small cell lung cancer. The method was immunoSEQ multiplex PCR; TCRdb's version includes in-frame clones alone and lacks a portion of them. The repertoire has around 26,000 clones, approximately 89% of them found once; the top ten carry over 3.5%. The starting material was peripheral blood, obtained before any cancer treatment. The origin of the receptors is a female donor older than 55 with stage II squamous cell lung carcinoma.

The gene calls are TRBV5-1 and TRBJ2-3; 7 nucleotides match TRBD2. The CDR3 totals 14 residues. Germline V CDR1 and CDR2: SGHRS, YFSETQ. V was clipped by 5 bases and J by 0 bases; unmatched bases: 3. The CDR3 coding sequence is TGCGCCAGCAGAACGGGGGGTAGCACAGATACGCAGTATTTT. It is translated as CASRTGGSTDTQYF.

The gene calls are TRBV6-4 and TRBJ1-1; D unclear. CDR3 length equals 15 residues. Trimming removed 6 bases at V and 0 bases at J, with 14 bases between. Per the germline V gene, CDR1 is MRHNA and CDR2 is SNTAGT. CDR3 in DNA: TGTGCCAGCAGGCCCGGGCCTTCCTTGAACACTGAAGCTTTCTTT. The encoded protein is CASRPGPSLNTEAFF.

This clone was counted a few times. V gene TRBV28 combines with J gene TRBJ1-1; 10 bases match TRBD1. CDR3 length: 15 amino acids. With V trimmed by 3 bases and J by 3 bases, 4 bases remained unmatched. Germline V gene data show CDR1 as MDHEN and CDR2 as SYDVKM. The CDR3 protein is CASSFRTGGHTEAFF. The DNA of the CDR3 is TGTGCCAGCAGTTTCCGGACAGGGGGACACACTGAAGCTTTCTTT.

This clone was detected only a few times. J is TRBJ2-5 and V is TRBV6-1; the match to TRBD2 covers 8 bases. V lost 8 bases and J lost 1; bases outside the gene matches: 6. CDR1 is MNHNS, CDR2 SASEGT, per germline. CDR3 size: 14 residues. In DNA form, the CDR3 reads TGTGCCAGCGAACTAGCGGCCTCCCAAGAGACCCAGTACTTC. Its translation: CASELAASQETQYF.

The V gene is TRBV5-8, the J gene TRBJ1-5; TRBD1 might be the D (5 bases). V dropped 2 bases and J dropped 5 bases, with 20 bases sitting between them. In germline, CDR1 is SGHTS, CDR2 YDEGEE. The CDR3 sequence is 17 residues long. The CDR3: CASSFDYELGDHQPQHF. In DNA form, the CDR3 reads TGTGCCAGCAGCTTTGATTATGAGTTGGGGGATCATCAGCCCCAGCATTTT. Full variable domain (rest looked up from reference TRBV5-8 and TRBJ1-5): EAGVTQSPTHLIKTRGQQATLRCSPISGHTSVYWYQQALGLGLQFLLWYDEGEERNRGNFPPRFSGRQFPNYSSELNVNALELEDSALYLCASSFDYELGDHQPQHFGDGTRLSIL.

The chain employs TRBV25-1 and TRBJ1-2; TRBD1 is a possible D gene (5 bases). V was trimmed by 8 bases and J by 7 bases, leaving 17 bases between them. CDR1 MGHDK and CDR2 SYGVNS come from the germline V gene. This CDR3 region has 13 residues. CDR3 DNA sequence: TGTGCCAGCGCCAGAAGACAGTCGGGTGGCTACACCTTC. It is translated as CASARRQSGGYTF.

This clone came up once. The chain joins TRBV7-2 to TRBJ2-5; the D is unclear. Trimming took 3 bases from V and 5 from J, leaving 16 bases between them. Per germline, CDR1 SGHTA and CDR2 FQGNSA. The CDR3 length is 15 residues. CDR3 residues: CASSFNRWIWETQYF. DNA for the CDR3: TGTGCCAGCAGCTTTAACCGATGGATTTGGGAGACCCAGTACTTC.

The chain uses TRBV30 and TRBJ1-5; possible D gene TRBD1, 5 bases. The CDR3 is 14 residues long. The germline V gene encodes CDR1 GTSNPN and CDR2 SVGIG (reference sequence). V lost 2 bases, J lost 9 bases, and 17 bases lay in between. The CDR3, as DNA: TGTGCCTGGAGTCGAGGGGACCGGATCCGGCCCCAGCATTTT. Translation: CAWSRGDRIRPQHF.

This sequence joins TRBV6-1 and TRBJ1-1, with D perhaps TRBD1 (5 bases). V was shortened by 4 bases and J by 3 bases, with 12 bases between the two germline ends. The CDR3 is made up of 14 amino acids. Per germline, CDR1 MNHNS and CDR2 SASEGT. In DNA form, the CDR3 reads TGTGCCAGCAGTGGACCCTGGGGGGACACTGAAGCTTTCTTT. Its translation is CASSGPWGDTEAFF.

V and J are TRBV5-4 and TRBJ2-2; the D call may be TRBD1 or TRBD2 (5 bases each). This CDR3 contains 14 residues. V was trimmed by 3 bases and J by 2 bases, leaving 8 bases between them. Germline V CDR1 and CDR2: SGHNT, YYREEE (reference sequence). CDR3 bases: TGTGCCAGCAGCTCGGGGCCAAACACCGGGGAGCTGTTTTTT. This encodes CASSSGPNTGELFF.

The chain uses TRBV6-5 and TRBJ1-1; D ambiguous. Trimming pared 10 bases from V and 7 bases from J, leaving 19 bases between. Looked up from germline, CDR1 is MNHEY and CDR2 is SVGAGI. The CDR3 runs 13 residues. CDR3 sequence: CAISGVNAREAFF. In nucleotides, the CDR3 is TGTGCCATCTCCGGGGTGAACGCGCGTGAAGCTTTCTTT.

The rearrangement links TRBV7-3 to TRBJ2-5; D is tentatively TRBD1 or TRBD2 (6 bases each). Looked up from germline, CDR1 is SGHTA and CDR2 is FQGTGA. The V gene lost 0 bases and the J gene lost 2 bases, with 7 bases spanning the gap. The CDR3 is 14 amino acids. The CDR3 here is CASSLTGGQETQYF. The CDR3 DNA reads TGTGCCAGCAGCTTAACAGGGGGGCAAGAGACCCAGTACTTC.

The chain combines TRBV10-3 with TRBJ2-6; either TRBD1 or TRBD2 may fit D (5 bases each). The CDR3 consists of 19 residues. Germline assignment: CDR1 ENHRY and CDR2 SYGVKD. The ends were cut back, 0 bases at V and 0 bases at J, with 15 bases in the middle. CDR3 sequence reads: CAISESEGKGLSGANVLTF. The CDR3 coding sequence is TGTGCCATCAGTGAGTCAGAGGGCAAGGGGCTCTCTGGGGCCAACGTCCTGACTTTC.

The chain employs TRBV10-3 and TRBJ2-3, with D unclear. The CDR3 runs to 12 residues. Germline loops: CDR1 ENHRY, CDR2 SYGVKD. Trimming removed 10 bases from V and 3 bases from J, with 11 bases in between. The chain's CDR3 is CATSYVTDTQYF. For the CDR3, the DNA is TGTGCCACTTCGTACGTAACAGATACGCAGTATTTT.

CDR3 sequence: CASSPPGAAGNTIYF. DNA of the CDR3: TGTGCCAGCTCACCGCCGGGGGCGGCTGGAAACACCATATATTTT. The V call is TRBV18, the J call TRBJ1-3; a possible D gene is TRBD1 (6 bases). This CDR3 spans 15 amino acids. Germline-derived CDR1 and CDR2 are KGHSH and LQKENI. V was trimmed by 3 bases and J by 2 bases, leaving 11 bases between them.

The V and J genes are TRBV5-1 and TRBJ1-2, with D uncertain. The CDR3 has 12 amino acids. CDR1 is SGHRS and CDR2 is YFSETQ in the germline V gene. Trimming shortened V by 0 bases and J by 4 bases, and 4 bases separated the two germline ends. The chain's CDR3 is CASSLDSYGYTF. DNA for the CDR3: TGCGCCAGCAGCTTGGACAGCTATGGCTACACCTTC.

This chain connects TRBV7-2 to TRBJ2-7; D perhaps matches TRBD2 (6 bases). V lost 1 base to trimming and J lost 0 bases, with 13 bases between them. This CDR3 has 16 residues. CDR1 SGHTA and CDR2 FQGNSA come from the germline V gene. The CDR3 sequence is CASSLGGGTVSYEQYF. The CDR3 DNA reads as TGTGCCAGCAGCTTAGGAGGTGGGACTGTCTCCTACGAGCAGTACTTC.

V usage is TRBV9 and J usage is TRBJ2-7; D may match TRBD1 or TRBD2 (6 bases each). This CDR3 has 15 residues. Per germline, CDR1 SGDLS and CDR2 YYNGEE. The V and J ends lost 0 bases and 2 bases respectively, with 12 bases between them. CDR3 amino acids: CASSVGGRDPYEQYF. The CDR3 DNA is TGTGCCAGCAGCGTAGGGGGGCGGGATCCCTACGAGCAGTACTTC. Using reference TRBV9 and TRBJ2-7 for the parts outside the CDR3, the full variable domain is DSGVTQTPKHLITATGQRVTLRCSPRSGDLSVYWYQQSLDQGLQFLIQYYNGEERAKGNILERFSAQQFPDLHSELNLSSLELGDSALYFCASSVGGRDPYEQYFGPGTRLTVT.